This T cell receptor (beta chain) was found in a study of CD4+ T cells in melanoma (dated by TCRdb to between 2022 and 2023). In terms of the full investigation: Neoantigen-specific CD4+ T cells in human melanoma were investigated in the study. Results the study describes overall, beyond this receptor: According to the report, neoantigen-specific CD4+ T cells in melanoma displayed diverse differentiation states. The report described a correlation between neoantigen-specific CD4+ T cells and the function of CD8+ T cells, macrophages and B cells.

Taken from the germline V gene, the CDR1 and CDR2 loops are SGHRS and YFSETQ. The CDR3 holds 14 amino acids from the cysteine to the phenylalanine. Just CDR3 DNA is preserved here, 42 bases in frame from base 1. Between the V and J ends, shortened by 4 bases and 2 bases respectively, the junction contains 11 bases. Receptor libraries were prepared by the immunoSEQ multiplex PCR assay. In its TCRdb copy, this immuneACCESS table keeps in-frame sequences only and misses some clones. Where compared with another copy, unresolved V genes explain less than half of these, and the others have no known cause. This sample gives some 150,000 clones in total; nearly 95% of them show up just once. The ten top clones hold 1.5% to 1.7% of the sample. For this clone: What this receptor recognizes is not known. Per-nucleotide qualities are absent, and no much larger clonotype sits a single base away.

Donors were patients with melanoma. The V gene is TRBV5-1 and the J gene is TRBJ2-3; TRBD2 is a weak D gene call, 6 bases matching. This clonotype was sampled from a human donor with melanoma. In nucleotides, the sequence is TGCGCCAGCAGCCCGGGGGACCACACAGATACGCAGTATTTT. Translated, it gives CASSPGDHTDTQYF. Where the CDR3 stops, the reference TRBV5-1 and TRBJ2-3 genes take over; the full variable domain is KAGVTQTPRYLIKTRGQQVTLSCSPISGHRSVSWYQQTPGQGLQFLFEYFSETQRNKGNFPGRFSGRQFSNSRSEMNVSTLELGDSALYLCASSPGDHTDTQYFGPGTRLTVL.